This T cell receptor (beta chain) was found in a study of T cell changes during pregnancy in multiple sclerosis. V trimming: 7 bases; J trimming: 8 bases; junction bases outside the gene matches: 10. This CDR3 is built from 15 residues. CDR1 is SGDLS and CDR2 is YYNGEE in the germline V gene. The protocol was immunoSEQ multiplex PCR, while the TCRdb copy is restricted to in-frame clones and leaves out a portion. The repertoire has some 49,000 clones, nearly 90% of them found once; the top ten carry around 5%. The clonotype was recovered from a female donor in good health, enrolled as a control in a pregnancy study. The V gene is TRBV9, the J gene TRBJ2-1; TRBD2 matches at 12 bases. The specimen was peripheral blood, collected after pregnancy. The CDR3 spells CASAASGGAMDEQFF. CDR3 DNA sequence: TGTGCCAGCGCCGCTAGCGGGGGGGCCATGGATGAGCAGTTCTTC.